This T cell receptor (beta chain) was obtained from a study of technical replicates of blood from a few donors. Germline CDR1 and CDR2: MNHEY and SVGAGI. V was trimmed by 6 bases and J by 0 bases, leaving 12 bases between them. The CDR3 contains 15 residues. This clone turned up a few times. The table came from immunoSEQ multiplex PCR; TCRdb's copy has only in-frame clones and leaves some out. The table has tens of thousands of clones, 90% seen once. J is TRBJ2-4 and V is TRBV6-5; TRBD1 might be the D (5 bases). The specimen sequenced was PBMCs. The sequence came from a human donor in good health. Some clones in this sample may be carry-over from other donors' samples. CDR3 protein: CASSRQSLAKNIQYF. In DNA, the CDR3 is TGTGCCAGCAGCCGACAGAGTCTAGCCAAAAACATTCAGTACTTC.